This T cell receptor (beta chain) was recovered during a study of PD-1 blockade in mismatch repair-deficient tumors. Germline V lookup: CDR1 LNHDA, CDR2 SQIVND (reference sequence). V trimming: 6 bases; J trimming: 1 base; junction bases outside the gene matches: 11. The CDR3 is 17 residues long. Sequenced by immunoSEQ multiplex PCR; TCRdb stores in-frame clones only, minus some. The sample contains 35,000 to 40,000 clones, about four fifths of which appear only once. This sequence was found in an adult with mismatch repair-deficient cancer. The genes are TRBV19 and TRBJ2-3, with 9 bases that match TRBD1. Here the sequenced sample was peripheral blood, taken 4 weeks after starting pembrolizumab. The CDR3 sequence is CASRVRTGTGRTDTQYF. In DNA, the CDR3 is TGTGCCAGTAGAGTACGAACCGGGACAGGGCGCACAGATACGCAGTATTTT.